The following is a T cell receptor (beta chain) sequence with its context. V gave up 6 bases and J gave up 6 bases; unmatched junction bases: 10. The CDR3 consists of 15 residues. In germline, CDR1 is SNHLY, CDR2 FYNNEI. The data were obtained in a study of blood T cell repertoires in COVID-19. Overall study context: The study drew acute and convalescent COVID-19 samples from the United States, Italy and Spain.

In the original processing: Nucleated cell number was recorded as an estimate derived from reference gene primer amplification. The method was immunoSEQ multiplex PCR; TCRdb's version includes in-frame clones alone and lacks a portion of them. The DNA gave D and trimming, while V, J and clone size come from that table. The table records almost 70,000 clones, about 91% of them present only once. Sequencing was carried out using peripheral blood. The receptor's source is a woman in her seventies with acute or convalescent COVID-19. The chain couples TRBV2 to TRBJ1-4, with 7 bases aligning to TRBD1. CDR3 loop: CASSYDRVSDEKLFF. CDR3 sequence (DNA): TGTGCCAGCAGCTACGACAGGGTTTCGGATGAAAAACTGTTTTTT.